The 18 T cell receptor beta chains presented below share a single source sample, sequenced in a study of CD8+ T cells in alopecia areata. Documented treatment: oral pan-JAK inhibitor, 5-10 mg twice daily. After isolation, RNA underwent reverse transcription to generate cDNA as the sequencing template. Sequencing used immunoSEQ multiplex PCR; TCRdb keeps in-frame clones, though not all of them. The sample consists of over 70,000 clones, around 66% of them appearing once. The sequences come from CD8+ T cells sorted from blood, collected at week 24, from a patient treated with tofacitinib. The origin of the receptors is a human donor with alopecia areata.

This chain connects TRBV5-6 to TRBJ2-2; no firm D call. CDR1 SGHDT and CDR2 YYEEEE come from the germline V gene. The CDR3 is 18 amino acids. V dropped 7 bases and J dropped 5 bases, with 27 bases sitting between them. The CDR3 nucleotides are TGTGCCAGCCAAGCAGCCATTTCCCCTCTAAGGGATACCGGGGAGCTGTTTTTT. This codes for CASQAAISPLRDTGELFF.

V and J are TRBV29-1 and TRBJ1-2; D perhaps matches TRBD1 (6 bases). V was pared by 6 bases and J by 5 bases, with 25 bases between. From germline, CDR1 is SQVTM and CDR2 ANQGSEA. CDR3 size: 16 residues. The CDR3, as DNA: TGCAGCGTCCCCGGGGGGGCAACAAGGCCTGGATATGGCTACACCTTC. This sequence encodes CSVPGGATRPGYGYTF.

This clone was picked up a small number of times. This sequence joins TRBV6-6 and TRBJ2-1, with D unclear. From germline, CDR1 is MNHNY and CDR2 SVGAGI (reference sequence). V gave up 2 bases and J gave up 5 bases, with 7 bases separating them. The CDR3 runs to 13 residues. Here the CDR3 DNA reads TGTGCCAGCAGTTACCAGGAACACAATGAGCAGTTCTTC. It codes for CASSYQEHNEQFF.

This chain uses TRBV4-1 with TRBJ2-7; 16 positions agree with TRBD2. This CDR3 contains 21 residues. The ends lost 0 bases at V and 4 bases at J; junction bases unmatched: 15. The V gene's germline CDR1 is MGHRA and CDR2 YSYEKL. The DNA of the CDR3 is TGCGCCAGCAGCCAAGATCAGGGGACGGGACTAGCGGGAGGGGTGCCATACGAGCAGTACTTC. Translated, it gives CASSQDQGTGLAGGVPYEQYF.

V gene TRBV4-1 combines with J gene TRBJ1-1, with a tentative D call TRBD1 (5 bases). The germline CDR1 and CDR2 sequences are MGHRA and YSYEKL. This CDR3 has 15 residues. V was pared by 0 bases and J by 1 base, with 9 bases between. The CDR3 spells CASSQEPGGNTEAFF. In nucleotides, the CDR3 is TGCGCCAGCAGCCAAGAACCGGGGGGGAACACTGAAGCTTTCTTT.

This chain links TRBV6-1 with TRBJ2-1; a weak D match, TRBD1 (6 bases). CDR1 and CDR2 (germline): MNHNS, SASEGT. This CDR3 spans 16 amino acids. The V and J ends lost 2 bases and 6 bases respectively, with 17 bases between them. The CDR3 sequence: CASSEYQGMGGNEQFF. CDR3 nucleotides: TGTGCCAGCAGTGAATATCAGGGGATGGGCGGCAATGAGCAGTTCTTC.

This chain connects TRBV25-1 to TRBJ2-3; no firm D call. The ends were cut back, 10 bases at V and 2 bases at J, with 13 bases in the middle. The length of the CDR3 is 13 residues. CDR1 is MGHDK, CDR2 SYGVNS, per germline. This CDR3 is CATLQRLTDTQYF. The CDR3 DNA follows: TGTGCCACCTTGCAGCGCCTCACAGATACGCAGTATTTT.

The chain couples TRBV27 to TRBJ2-1; no definite D call. CDR3 length equals 12 residues. V was shortened by 6 bases and J by 10 bases, with 13 bases between the two germline ends. The germline CDR1 and CDR2 sequences are MNHEY and SMNVEV (reference sequence). This CDR3 reads CASRPPGAEQFF. The CDR3 DNA reads as TGTGCCAGCAGACCACCAGGAGCAGAGCAGTTCTTC.

The V gene is TRBV29-1, the J gene TRBJ1-1; TRBD1 agrees at 8 bases. This CDR3 is built from 13 residues. V was clipped by 7 bases and J by 4 bases; unmatched bases: 8. From germline, CDR1 is SQVTM and CDR2 ANQGSEA. CDR3 sequence: CSAGQVGGTEAFF. In DNA form, the CDR3 reads TGCAGCGCGGGACAGGTTGGGGGCACTGAAGCTTTCTTT.

The gene calls are TRBV7-9 and TRBJ2-5, with D perhaps TRBD2 (6 bases). Trimming removed 5 bases from V and 1 base from J, with 11 bases in between. The CDR3 covers 14 residues. Per germline, CDR1 SEHNR and CDR2 FQNEAQ (reference sequence). Here the CDR3 reads CASSIERAQETQYF. The CDR3 DNA is TGTGCCAGCAGCATCGAGCGGGCCCAAGAGACCCAGTACTTC.

This rearrangement joins TRBV11-1 to TRBJ1-1, with a tentative D call TRBD1 (5 bases). The CDR3 has 14 amino acids. Trimming stripped 5 bases from V and 1 base from J, with 11 bases between. Looked up from germline, CDR1 is SGHAT and CDR2 is FQDESV (reference sequence). Here the CDR3 reads CASSTAGENTEAFF. The CDR3 region has the DNA TGTGCCAGCAGCACCGCGGGGGAGAACACTGAAGCTTTCTTT.

The V call is TRBV9, the J call TRBJ2-1, with D unclear. The CDR3 is made up of 15 amino acids. Trimming pared 3 bases from V and 0 bases from J, leaving 10 bases between. CDR1 SGDLS and CDR2 YYNGEE come from the germline V gene. CDR3 in DNA: TGTGCCAGCAGCGCGTTCAGTGCCTCCTACAATGAGCAGTTCTTC. The encoded protein is CASSAFSASYNEQFF.

The gene calls are TRBV5-6 and TRBJ2-5; TRBD2 matches 10 bases. Trimming removed 1 base from V and 5 bases from J; junction bases left unmatched: 5. The CDR3 has 15 residues. Per the germline V gene, CDR1 is SGHDT and CDR2 is YYEEEE. Here the CDR3 reads CASSLLLAGRETQYF. DNA of the CDR3: TGTGCCAGCAGCTTGCTACTAGCGGGAAGGGAGACCCAGTACTTC.

This sequence joins TRBV28 and TRBJ2-7; possibly TRBD2 for D (6 bases). This CDR3 has 16 residues. The ends were cut back, 4 bases at V and 0 bases at J, with 16 bases in the middle. Germline V CDR1 and CDR2: MDHEN, SYDVKM. The CDR3 protein is CASSSHPSGSSYEQYF. The CDR3 bases are TGTGCCAGCAGTTCCCACCCCTCCGGGAGCTCCTACGAGCAGTACTTC.

The chain carries TRBV9 and TRBJ2-7; D unclear. Trimming cost V 2 bases and J 0 bases, with 12 bases left between them. The germline V gene has CDR1 SGDLS and CDR2 YYNGEE. The CDR3 totals 15 residues. This CDR3 reads CASSVALDTSYEQYF. The DNA for the CDR3 is TGTGCCAGCAGCGTCGCTCTTGACACCTCCTACGAGCAGTACTTC.

V is TRBV19 and J is TRBJ2-1; 7 positions match TRBD1. V dropped 0 bases and J dropped 7; count of bases not matched to a gene: 15. The CDR3 has 18 amino acids. Germline CDR1 reads LNHDA; CDR2 reads SQIVND (reference sequence). The chain's CDR3 is CASSIDNNRGPSRNEQFF. Written as DNA, the CDR3 is TGTGCCAGTAGTATAGATAATAACAGGGGCCCCTCTAGGAATGAGCAGTTCTTC.

V and J are TRBV4-1 and TRBJ2-5, with D possibly being TRBD2 (6 bases). Trimming took off 5 bases at V and 4 bases at J, with 20 bases between the two ends. The germline V gene encodes CDR1 MGHRA and CDR2 YSYEKL. CDR3 size: 16 residues. CDR3 in amino acids: CASSREHAGLPETQYF. The CDR3 coding sequence is TGCGCCAGCAGCAGAGAACACGCCGGACTACCAGAGACCCAGTACTTC.

CDR3 in amino acids: CASSDWTGRNRELFF. Here the CDR3 DNA reads TGTGCCAGTAGCGATTGGACAGGACGGAATCGGGAGCTGTTTTTT. The V and J genes are TRBV19 and TRBJ2-2; 7 bases line up with TRBD1. CDR1 LNHDA and CDR2 SQIVND come from the germline V gene (reference sequence). V trimming: 6 bases; J trimming: 9 bases; junction bases outside the gene matches: 13. The CDR3 has 15 residues.